Listed below are T cell receptor beta chains from one sample, sequenced in a study of T cells of healthy individuals. TCRdb analysed the 5' RACE reads with MiXCR anew, one entry per CDR3 protein. The data contain some 69,000 distinct CDR3 sequences, 15% to 20% of them singletons. All receptors come from a human donor in good health. The CDR3 runs from the conserved cysteine through the conserved F or W. Each record gives: clone size, J gene, D gene, V gene, CDR3 protein, CDR3 DNA. The D gene is left open where the match is weak. A clone size is listed for some rows: how often the clone was seen (once, few, many), or a class if it is expanded.

abundance: many; j_gene: TRBJ2-7; d_gene: -; v_gene: TRBV14; CDR3aa: CASSQDWGYEQYF; CDR3nt: TGTGCCAGCAGCCAAGATTGGGGCTACGAGCAGTACTTC
abundance: many; j_gene: TRBJ2-5; d_gene: -; v_gene: TRBV27; CDR3aa: CASSQQGYQETQYF; CDR3nt: TGTGCCAGCAGCCAACAGGGCTACCAAGAGACCCAGTACTTC
abundance: -; j_gene: TRBJ1-6; d_gene: TRBD1; v_gene: TRBV20-1; CDR3aa: CSARGEDRGGSPLHF; CDR3nt: TGCAGTGCTAGGGGGGAAGACAGGGGGGGTTCACCCCTCCACTTT
abundance: many; j_gene: TRBJ1-3; d_gene: -; v_gene: TRBV6-1; CDR3aa: CASRITGYGNTIYF; CDR3nt: TGTGCCAGCAGGATTACAGGGTATGGAAACACCATATATTTT
abundance: -; j_gene: TRBJ2-5; d_gene: -; v_gene: TRBV4-2; CDR3aa: CASSPGRSQETQYF; CDR3nt: TGTGCCAGCAGCCCTGGACGGTCTCAAGAGACCCAGTACTTC
abundance: few; j_gene: TRBJ1-2; d_gene: TRBD1; v_gene: TRBV19; CDR3aa: CASIGGPDGYTF; CDR3nt: TGTGCCAGTATAGGGGGCCCGGATGGCTACACCTTC
abundance: few; j_gene: TRBJ2-2; d_gene: -; v_gene: TRBV24-1; CDR3aa: CATTQPPTGELFF; CDR3nt: TGTGCCACCACCCAACCCCCCACCGGGGAGCTGTTTTTT
abundance: many; j_gene: TRBJ2-1; d_gene: TRBD2; v_gene: TRBV2; CDR3aa: CASSALAGGFYNEQFF; CDR3nt: TGTGCCAGCAGTGCCTTAGCGGGGGGGTTTTACAATGAGCAGTTCTTC
abundance: -; j_gene: TRBJ2-5; d_gene: TRBD2; v_gene: TRBV25-1; CDR3aa: CASRGLAGKLETQYF; CDR3nt: TGTGCCAGCAGGGGACTAGCGGGGAAGTTGGAGACCCAGTACTTC
abundance: many; j_gene: TRBJ2-3; d_gene: -; v_gene: TRBV10-3; CDR3aa: CAISGTDTQYF; CDR3nt: TGTGCCATCAGTGGCACAGATACGCAGTATTTT
abundance: few; j_gene: TRBJ1-2; d_gene: -; v_gene: TRBV28; CDR3aa: CASSPSGPHGYTF; CDR3nt: TGTGCCAGCAGTCCATCAGGTCCCCATGGCTACACCTTC
abundance: -; j_gene: TRBJ2-2; d_gene: -; v_gene: TRBV3-1; CDR3aa: CASSQWSNTGELFF; CDR3nt: TGTGCCAGCAGCCAGTGGAGCAACACCGGGGAGCTGTTTTTT
abundance: once; j_gene: TRBJ2-1; d_gene: TRBD2; v_gene: TRBV20-1; CDR3aa: CSAEWLAGGPGEQFF; CDR3nt: TGCAGTGCTGAATGGCTAGCGGGAGGGCCTGGGGAGCAGTTCTTC
abundance: many; j_gene: TRBJ1-1; d_gene: -; v_gene: TRBV27; CDR3aa: CASSLYGGGISEAFF; CDR3nt: TGTGCCAGCAGTTTATACGGGGGGGGAATCTCTGAAGCTTTCTTT
abundance: -; j_gene: TRBJ1-2; d_gene: -; v_gene: TRBV7-9; CDR3aa: CASSEDGNYGYTF; CDR3nt: TGTGCCAGCAGCGAGGACGGAAACTATGGCTACACCTTC
abundance: few; j_gene: TRBJ1-2; d_gene: -; v_gene: TRBV12-3/TRBV12-4; CDR3aa: CASSQGREGNGYTF; CDR3nt: TGTGCCAGCAGTCAAGGGCGTGAGGGAAATGGCTACACCTTC
abundance: few; j_gene: TRBJ2-1; d_gene: TRBD2; v_gene: TRBV6-6; CDR3aa: CATYHTSGDEQFF; CDR3nt: TGTGCCACATACCATACTAGCGGGGATGAGCAGTTCTTC
abundance: -; j_gene: TRBJ2-1; d_gene: TRBD1; v_gene: TRBV6-2/TRBV6-3; CDR3aa: CASSSDRVQFF; CDR3nt: TGTGCCAGCAGTTCCGACAGGGTGCAGTTCTTC
abundance: -; j_gene: TRBJ2-3; d_gene: TRBD1; v_gene: TRBV18; CDR3aa: CASSPPGQPGYTQYF; CDR3nt: TGTGCCAGCTCACCGCCGGGACAGCCCGGTTATACGCAGTATTTT
abundance: -; j_gene: TRBJ2-1; d_gene: TRBD1; v_gene: TRBV5-1; CDR3aa: CASSIGQGSNEQFF; CDR3nt: TGCGCCAGCAGCATCGGACAGGGAAGTAATGAGCAGTTCTTC
abundance: -; j_gene: TRBJ2-2; d_gene: -; v_gene: TRBV27; CDR3aa: CASSPRTHTGELFF; CDR3nt: TGTGCCAGCAGTCCCCGGACTCACACCGGGGAGCTGTTTTTT
abundance: -; j_gene: TRBJ2-2; d_gene: -; v_gene: TRBV5-1; CDR3aa: CASSLSLTGELFF; CDR3nt: TGCGCCAGCAGCCTCTCTCTCACCGGGGAGCTGTTTTTT
abundance: -; j_gene: TRBJ2-3; d_gene: -; v_gene: TRBV5-6; CDR3aa: CASSLMTGRLSTDTQYF; CDR3nt: TGTGCCAGCAGCTTGATGACAGGCCGACTTAGCACAGATACGCAGTATTTT
abundance: few; j_gene: TRBJ2-3; d_gene: -; v_gene: TRBV18; CDR3aa: CASSPPGAPDTQYF; CDR3nt: TGTGCCAGCTCACCACCCGGGGCTCCAGATACGCAGTATTTT
abundance: few; j_gene: TRBJ2-3; d_gene: -; v_gene: TRBV13; CDR3aa: CASSLGGARTDTQYF; CDR3nt: TGTGCCAGCAGCTTAGGAGGGGCTCGCACAGATACGCAGTATTTT
abundance: many; j_gene: TRBJ1-1; d_gene: -; v_gene: TRBV10-3; CDR3aa: CAISESGGFTEAFF; CDR3nt: TGTGCCATCAGTGAGTCCGGGGGTTTTACTGAAGCTTTCTTT
abundance: many; j_gene: TRBJ1-2; d_gene: -; v_gene: TRBV29-1; CDR3aa: CSVSIDYGYTF; CDR3nt: TGCAGCGTATCGATCGACTATGGCTACACCTTC
abundance: -; j_gene: TRBJ2-5; d_gene: -; v_gene: TRBV20-1; CDR3aa: CSVKEETQYF; CDR3nt: TGCAGTGTAAAGGAAGAGACCCAGTACTTC
abundance: many; j_gene: TRBJ2-1; d_gene: -; v_gene: TRBV5-6; CDR3aa: CASSPNRDHLYHNEQFF; CDR3nt: TGTGCCAGCAGCCCAAACAGGGACCACCTCTATCACAATGAGCAGTTCTTC
abundance: few; j_gene: TRBJ1-2; d_gene: -; v_gene: TRBV25-1; CDR3aa: CASSQEQFYGYTF; CDR3nt: TGTGCCAGCAGTCAGGAACAGTTCTATGGCTACACCTTC
abundance: -; j_gene: TRBJ2-1; d_gene: TRBD2; v_gene: TRBV19; CDR3aa: CASSWTSGSNEQFF; CDR3nt: TGTGCCAGTAGTTGGACTAGCGGGAGCAATGAGCAGTTCTTC
abundance: many; j_gene: TRBJ1-1; d_gene: -; v_gene: TRBV7-2; CDR3aa: CASSLEAANTEAFF; CDR3nt: TGTGCCAGCAGCTTAGAGGCCGCGAACACTGAAGCTTTCTTT
abundance: many; j_gene: TRBJ2-1; d_gene: -; v_gene: TRBV29-1; CDR3aa: CRGPMGASNEQFF; CDR3nt: TGCAGGGGACCTATGGGGGCCAGTAATGAGCAGTTCTTC
abundance: -; j_gene: TRBJ2-1; d_gene: -; v_gene: TRBV9; CDR3aa: CASSSTGITSNEQFF; CDR3nt: TGTGCCAGCAGCTCCACCGGGATCACATCCAATGAGCAGTTTTTC
abundance: -; j_gene: TRBJ1-2; d_gene: -; v_gene: TRBV5-6; CDR3aa: CASSSGPHYGYTF; CDR3nt: TGTGCCAGCAGCTCAGGACCGCACTATGGCTACACCTTC
abundance: few; j_gene: TRBJ1-2; d_gene: -; v_gene: TRBV6-5; CDR3aa: CASSYSVWRVGYTF; CDR3nt: TGTGCCAGCAGTTACTCGGTGTGGAGGGTTGGCTACACCTTC
abundance: many; j_gene: TRBJ2-7; d_gene: TRBD2; v_gene: TRBV7-2; CDR3aa: CASSQGAGGPNNYYEQYF; CDR3nt: TGTGCCAGCAGCCAGGGAGCGGGGGGGCCGAACAATTACTACGAGCAGTACTTC
abundance: many; j_gene: TRBJ2-2; d_gene: TRBD2; v_gene: TRBV14; CDR3aa: CASSHPGTSVGTGELFF; CDR3nt: TGTGCCAGCAGCCATCCCGGGACTAGCGTTGGCACCGGGGAGCTGTTTTTT
abundance: few; j_gene: TRBJ2-1; d_gene: TRBD2; v_gene: TRBV5-1; CDR3aa: CASSSGGYNNEQFF; CDR3nt: TGCGCCAGCAGCTCGGGGGGATACAACAATGAGCAGTTCTTC
abundance: -; j_gene: TRBJ2-1; d_gene: TRBD2; v_gene: TRBV28; CDR3aa: CASSLGAGAYNEQFF; CDR3nt: TGTGCCAGCAGCCTCGGGGCGGGGGCCTACAATGAGCAGTTCTTC
abundance: many; j_gene: TRBJ2-7; d_gene: -; v_gene: TRBV28; CDR3aa: CASSRPRQGYEQYF; CDR3nt: TGTGCCAGCAGCCGCCCCAGGCAGGGTTACGAGCAGTACTTC
abundance: medium-sized; j_gene: TRBJ1-2; d_gene: -; v_gene: TRBV20-1; CDR3aa: CSARIPRWGRDYGYTF; CDR3nt: TGCAGTGCTAGGATCCCCCGGTGGGGTAGGGACTATGGCTACACCTTC
abundance: many; j_gene: TRBJ1-4; d_gene: -; v_gene: TRBV20-1; CDR3aa: CSAAGATNEKLFF; CDR3nt: TGCAGCGCAGCAGGGGCCACTAATGAAAAACTGTTTTTT
abundance: many; j_gene: TRBJ2-5; d_gene: -; v_gene: TRBV18; CDR3aa: CASSVQETQYF; CDR3nt: TGTGCCAGCTCTGTCCAAGAGACCCAGTACTTC
abundance: -; j_gene: TRBJ2-5; d_gene: TRBD2; v_gene: TRBV2; CDR3aa: CASSIPVAGGPETQYF; CDR3nt: TGTGCCAGCAGTATACCGGTAGCGGGGGGGCCGGAGACCCAGTACTTC
abundance: many; j_gene: TRBJ2-1; d_gene: -; v_gene: TRBV28; CDR3aa: CASSYAGSGEQFF; CDR3nt: TGTGCCAGCAGTTATGCGGGATCGGGTGAGCAGTTCTTC
abundance: -; j_gene: TRBJ2-7; d_gene: TRBD1; v_gene: TRBV29-1; CDR3aa: CSVDRTGSSYEQYF; CDR3nt: TGCAGCGTTGACCGGACAGGGAGCTCCTACGAGCAGTACTTC
abundance: -; j_gene: TRBJ2-1; d_gene: TRBD1; v_gene: TRBV6-5; CDR3aa: CASSRGQGDKEQFF; CDR3nt: TGTGCCAGCAGTCGGGGACAGGGGGACAAGGAGCAGTTCTTC
abundance: -; j_gene: TRBJ1-5; d_gene: -; v_gene: TRBV5-1; CDR3aa: CASFRGPGPLRGKPQHF; CDR3nt: TGCGCCAGCTTTCGGGGGCCAGGGCCCCTGAGGGGTAAGCCCCAGCATTTT
abundance: many; j_gene: TRBJ2-6; d_gene: TRBD1; v_gene: TRBV4-3; CDR3aa: CASSQGQGGGANVLTF; CDR3nt: TGCGCCAGCAGCCAAGGACAGGGCGGTGGGGCCAACGTCCTGACTTTC
abundance: many; j_gene: TRBJ2-3; d_gene: -; v_gene: TRBV10-2; CDR3aa: CASFSWGAGDTQYF; CDR3nt: TGCGCCAGCTTCTCTTGGGGGGCCGGAGATACGCAGTATTTT
abundance: many; j_gene: TRBJ1-1; d_gene: TRBD1; v_gene: TRBV9; CDR3aa: CASSPRDRSTEAFF; CDR3nt: TGTGCCAGCAGCCCACGGGACAGAAGCACTGAAGCTTTCTTT
abundance: few; j_gene: TRBJ2-1; d_gene: TRBD2; v_gene: TRBV27; CDR3aa: CASSHRPTSGRDNEQFF; CDR3nt: TGTGCCAGCAGTCACCGACCGACTAGCGGGAGAGATAATGAGCAGTTCTTC
abundance: many; j_gene: TRBJ2-1; d_gene: TRBD2; v_gene: TRBV20-1; CDR3aa: CSARDAGTSGIEQFF; CDR3nt: TGCAGTGCTAGAGATGCCGGGACTAGCGGGATTGAGCAGTTCTTC
abundance: -; j_gene: TRBJ2-7; d_gene: -; v_gene: TRBV3-1; CDR3aa: CASSQVSSGREQYF; CDR3nt: TGTGCCAGCAGCCAAGTGTCCTCGGGGCGTGAGCAGTACTTC
abundance: many; j_gene: TRBJ1-5; d_gene: TRBD1; v_gene: TRBV29-1; CDR3aa: CSVMVLGGQGLNQPQHF; CDR3nt: TGCAGCGTTATGGTGTTGGGGGGACAGGGCCTCAATCAGCCCCAGCATTTT
abundance: many; j_gene: TRBJ1-4; d_gene: -; v_gene: TRBV28; CDR3aa: CASSFPGTEKLFF; CDR3nt: TGTGCCAGCAGTTTCCCAGGGACTGAAAAACTGTTTTTT
abundance: -; j_gene: TRBJ2-4; d_gene: TRBD2; v_gene: TRBV4-1; CDR3aa: CASSQEPAGGLNIQYF; CDR3nt: TGCGCCAGCAGCCAAGAACCAGCGGGAGGGCTAAACATTCAGTACTTC
abundance: few; j_gene: TRBJ2-7; d_gene: -; v_gene: TRBV6-1; CDR3aa: CASSEGGTHYEQYF; CDR3nt: TGTGCCAGCAGTGAAGGCGGGACACACTACGAGCAGTACTTC